The rows below give T cell receptor beta chains drawn from one sample of a study of blood T cells in healthy people across ages. TCRdb analysed the 5' RACE reads with MiXCR anew, one entry per CDR3 protein. Seen here are some 1.5 million distinct CDR3 sequences, roughly 27% observed once, and the top ten hold over 7%. Sequenced sample: blood. These receptors were taken from a woman in her twenties or thirties in good health. CDR3s include the opening cysteine and the closing phenylalanine or tryptophan. A D gene is named only where the DNA matches it firmly. Clone sizes are given selectively: once, few, many, or a class where the clone is expanded.

TRBV20-1	few	15	-	TRBJ2-7	CSARGRTGLSYEQYF	TGCAGTGCTAGGGGCCGAACGGGTCTCTCCTACGAGCAGTACTTC
TRBV5-6	-	16	TRBD2	TRBJ2-1	CASSLAGLAGSNEQFF	TGTGCCAGCAGCTTAGCAGGACTAGCGGGTAGCAATGAGCAGTTCTTC
TRBV7-9	few	14	-	TRBJ1-4	CASSLRSANEKLFF	TGTGCCAGCAGCTTAAGGTCAGCAAATGAAAAACTGTTTTTT
TRBV5-6	once	14	TRBD1	TRBJ2-1	CASSWGQGDKEQFF	TGTGCCAGCAGCTGGGGACAGGGGGACAAAGAGCAGTTCTTC
TRBV28	few	15	TRBD2	TRBJ2-7	CASSSPSGGEYEQYF	TGTGCCAGCAGTTCCCCCAGCGGGGGAGAGTACGAGCAGTACTTC
TRBV18	once	13	-	TRBJ1-5	CASSPGRTQPQHF	TGTGCCAGCTCACCCGGTCGAACTCAGCCCCAGCATTTT
TRBV9	few	13	-	TRBJ2-7	CAGPGDTHYEQYF	TGTGCCGGCCCGGGCGACACCCACTACGAGCAGTACTTC
TRBV5-4	-	14	-	TRBJ2-4	CASSLGGQLNIQYF	TGTGCCAGCAGCTTGGGGGGTCAGTTAAACATTCAGTACTTC
TRBV5-1	many	14	-	TRBJ2-3	CASSSTASTDTQYF	TGCGCCAGCTCGAGTACCGCTAGCACAGATACGCAGTATTTT
TRBV20-1	few	10	-	TRBJ2-1	CSARGTEQFF	TGCAGTGCTAGAGGGACTGAGCAGTTCTTC
TRBV28	few	13	-	TRBJ1-6	CASSKGDRSPLHF	TGTGCCAGCAGTAAAGGGGATCGGTCACCCCTCCACTTT
TRBV6-1	few	13	-	TRBJ2-3	CASSADPTDTQYF	TGTGCCAGCAGTGCAGACCCCACAGATACGCAGTATTTT
TRBV20-1	-	13	TRBD1	TRBJ2-5	CSARTGGRREQYF	TGCAGTGCTAGGACAGGGGGCCGTCGGGAGCAGTACTTC
TRBV21-1	few	16	-	TRBJ2-4	CASSYWGRRAKNIQYF	TGTGCCAGCAGTTATTGGGGGCGAAGGGCCAAAAACATTCAGTACTTC
TRBV12-3/TRBV12-4	few	16	-	TRBJ2-7	CASSSSSRGGSYEQYF	TGTGCCAGCAGTTCATCATCTCGTGGGGGGTCCTACGAGCAGTACTTC
TRBV12-3/TRBV12-4	many	14	-	TRBJ1-2	CASSSRDTNYGYTF	TGTGCCAGCAGTTCACGGGACACGAACTATGGCTACACCTTC
TRBV27	-	15	-	TRBJ1-2	CASSPQGQGWDGYTF	TGTGCCAGCAGCCCCCAGGGGCAGGGGTGGGATGGCTACACCTTC
TRBV7-2	many	13	-	TRBJ2-5	CASSLTGPGTQYF	TGTGCCAGCAGCCTAACCGGACCGGGGACCCAGTACTTC
TRBV2	few	13	TRBD1	TRBJ2-4	CASAGTGGNIQYF	TGTGCCAGTGCCGGGACAGGGGGAAACATTCAGTACTTC
TRBV27	-	15	-	TRBJ1-6	CASSLFGQLGSPLHF	TGTGCCAGCAGTTTATTCGGGCAGTTGGGTTCACCCCTCCACTTT
TRBV6-6	few	12	-	TRBJ2-7	CASSYSIREQYF	TGTGCCAGCAGTTACTCGATACGGGAGCAGTACTTC
TRBV7-2	-	15	-	TRBJ2-7	CASSAGAAEAYEQYF	TGTGCCAGCAGCGCAGGGGCGGCAGAGGCGTACGAGCAGTACTTC
TRBV5-1	-	14	-	TRBJ2-7	CASSFSGANYEQYF	TGCGCCAGCAGCTTTTCGGGGGCGAACTACGAGCAGTACTTC